This T cell receptor beta chain emerged from a study of cytomegalovirus exposure and HLA in healthy donors. Study-wide context: A prior study identified approximately 120 million unique TCR beta sequences from 200 million or so T cells.

Study-level results: When analyzed later, the rates of TCR association showed variation by HLA locus, with DRB1 the most and HLA-C the fewest. A later analysis appeared to link common viral pathogens to several of the most significant clusters.

About this clone: The antigen remains undetermined.

In nominal health when sampled, donors likely had unrecorded immune exposures nonetheless. The CDR3 is 13 residues long. The germline V and J ends were trimmed by 0 bases and 6 bases, with 6 bases remaining between them. Germline CDR1 is MNHEY and CDR2 is SVGAGI. Primers for the PCR totalled 60 Vbeta and 13 Jbeta. TCRdb keeps only in-frame clones here, not all; method: immunoSEQ multiplex PCR. Found here are around 140,000 clones, roughly three quarters of them singletons; the top ten hold roughly 1%. The chain joins TRBV6-5 to TRBJ1-5; no firm D call. The receptor was isolated from a woman aged 60-70 years in good health and CMV-seronegative. Sequencing used PBMCs. The CDR3 bases are TGTGCCAGCAGTTACTCGAGAGGTCAGCCCCAGCATTTT. It codes for CASSYSRGQPQHF.